The rows below give T cell receptor beta chains drawn from one sample of a study of sequential checkpoint blockade in melanoma. Repertoires were generated with immunoSEQ multiplex PCR, while TCRdb's copy carries only in-frame clones and drops some. Of 35,000 to 40,000 clones in the sample, approximately 90% are singletons; the top ten hold around 12%. Source: CD8+ T cells sorted from blood (inferred from file names), taken from a patient given nivolumab and ipilimumab in sequence. Source of these receptors: a human donor with melanoma. Both conserved end residues are part of each CDR3. D genes are given only for firm matches. Where a row states a size, it is once, few, many or the class of an expanded clone; other rows omit it.

abundance | d_gene | j_gene | v_gene | CDR3nt | CDR3aa
NA | NA | TRBJ2-7 | TRBV19 | TGTGCCAGTAGCACAGGGCTCTACGAGCAGTACTTC | CASSTGLYEQYF
NA | NA | TRBJ2-5 | TRBV9 | TGTGCCAGCAGCGTAGCTACAAGAGACTGGGAGACCCAGTACTTC | CASSVATRDWETQYF
NA | NA | TRBJ2-7 | TRBV29-1 | TGCAGCGTTTACGAGTCTTCCTACGAGCAGTACTTC | CSVYESSYEQYF
NA | NA | TRBJ1-1 | TRBV9 | TGTGCCAGCAGCCCCCTCCACACTGAAGCTTTCTTT | CASSPLHTEAFF
NA | TRBD1 | TRBJ2-3 | TRBV28 | TGTGCCAGCAGTTCACAGGGGGCGGATACGCAGTATTTT | CASSSQGADTQYF
few | TRBD1 | TRBJ2-7 | TRBV19 | TGTGCCAGTAGTATCGGGACAGGAATCTCCTACGAGCAGTACTTC | CASSIGTGISYEQYF
once | TRBD2 | TRBJ2-3 | TRBV7-8 | TGTGCCAGCGCAGGACTAGCGGGAGAAGATACGCAGTATTTT | CASAGLAGEDTQYF
NA | TRBD1 | TRBJ2-7 | TRBV11-3 | TGTGCCAGCAGCTTCCTGACAGGGGGCTCCTACGAGCAGTACTTC | CASSFLTGGSYEQYF
NA | TRBD2 | TRBJ2-1 | TRBV7-6 | TGTGCCAGCAGCTTGGGCGTAGCGGGAGGGCCAGTGGATGAGCAGTTCTTC | CASSLGVAGGPVDEQFF
NA | NA | TRBJ2-2 | TRBV7-9 | TGTGCCAGCAGCTTTCTTCCCGGGGAGCTGTTTTTT | CASSFLPGELFF
NA | TRBD1 | TRBJ2-1 | TRBV6-4 | TGTGCCAGCTCCGGGACAGGGGACTACAATGAGCAGTTCTTC | CASSGTGDYNEQFF
few | TRBD2 | TRBJ2-7 | TRBV19 | TGTGCCAGTTTGGGGGGGAGCTCCTACGAGCAGTACTTC | CASLGGSSYEQYF
NA | TRBD1 | TRBJ1-2 | TRBV29-1 | TGCAGCGCTTGGACAGGGGGCGCCTATGGCTACACCTTC | CSAWTGGAYGYTF
NA | TRBD1 | TRBJ1-2 | TRBV13 | TGTGCCAGCCGGCCGGCGGGACAGACTAACTATGGCTACACCTTC | CASRPAGQTNYGYTF
NA | NA | TRBJ2-7 | TRBV7-3 | TGTGCCAGCAGCTTATGGGGCACCTCCTACGAGCAGTACTTC | CASSLWGTSYEQYF
NA | NA | TRBJ2-1 | TRBV7-9 | TGTGCCAGCCTGGAGGGTAGCTCCTACAATGAGCAGTTCTTC | CASLEGSSYNEQFF
NA | NA | TRBJ1-5 | TRBV28 | TGTGCCAGCCAGGCAGGTCCGGCTCAGCCCCAGCATTTT | CASQAGPAQPQHF
NA | NA | TRBJ1-2 | TRBV5-5 | TGTGCCAGCAGCTTGGGAGGGAACGGTGCTTACTATGGCTACACCTTC | CASSLGGNGAYYGYTF
few | NA | TRBJ2-1 | TRBV21-1 | TGTGCCAGCAGCAAAGTCAACAGGAGTGAGCAGTTCTTC | CASSKVNRSEQFF
once | NA | TRBJ1-5 | TRBV6-4 | TGTGCCAGCAGTGAGTCGGGGTTTAGCAATCAGCCCCAGCATTTT | CASSESGFSNQPQHF
NA | TRBD1 | TRBJ1-1 | TRBV28 | TGTGCCAGCAGTTTAAATCCGACAGGGGGTACTGAAGCTTTCTTT | CASSLNPTGGTEAFF
NA | NA | TRBJ2-3 | TRBV7-9 | TGTGCCAGCAGCTTGAGCAGGGGAACGACAGATACGCAGTATTTT | CASSLSRGTTDTQYF
once | TRBD1 | TRBJ2-7 | TRBV7-9 | TGTGCCAGCAGCCCTAAAACGGGACAGCTTCACGAGCAGTACTTC | CASSPKTGQLHEQYF
NA | TRBD2 | TRBJ2-2 | TRBV7-3 | TGTGCCAGCAGCCCCATCGGGGGGGGTAACGGGGAGCTGTTTTTT | CASSPIGGGNGELFF
NA | TRBD2 | TRBJ2-3 | TRBV5-1 | TGCGCCAGCAGGACTAGCGGGAGTGATACGCAGTATTTT | CASRTSGSDTQYF
NA | TRBD1 | TRBJ2-2 | TRBV9 | TGTGCCAGCAGCTTGTATACCGGACAGGGATACACCGGGGAGCTGTTTTTT | CASSLYTGQGYTGELFF
NA | TRBD1 | TRBJ2-7 | TRBV27 | TGTGCCAGCAGTCCCCGGACAGGCTACGAGCAGTACTTC | CASSPRTGYEQYF
NA | NA | TRBJ2-7 | TRBV11-2 | TGTGCCAGCAGCCACCGACAGGTCTCCTACGAGCAGTACTTC | CASSHRQVSYEQYF
NA | NA | TRBJ2-5 | TRBV9 | TGTGCCAGCAGCCCGAGCTGGGGCGGGAAGACCCAGTACTTC | CASSPSWGGKTQYF
NA | TRBD1 | TRBJ1-1 | TRBV10-3 | TGTGCCATCGGGGGACAGGTGAACACTGAAGCTTTCTTT | CAIGGQVNTEAFF
NA | TRBD2 | TRBJ2-1 | TRBV19 | TGTGCCAGTAGTTGGGCGGGAGAGATGAATGAGCAGTTCTTC | CASSWAGEMNEQFF
NA | NA | TRBJ1-5 | TRBV27 | TGTGCCAGCAGTCAGGACAGCCTTAATCAGCCCCAGCATTTT | CASSQDSLNQPQHF
once | NA | TRBJ2-7 | TRBV5-1 | TGCGCCAGCAGTCCCGGGGTTGACCTCGAGCAGTACTTC | CASSPGVDLEQYF
NA | TRBD1 | TRBJ2-5 | TRBV10-3 | TGTGCCACCCTGGGCTCGACAGGGGAGGAAGAGACCCAGTACTTC | CATLGSTGEEETQYF
once | TRBD1 | TRBJ2-2 | TRBV4-3 | TGCGCCAGCAGCCGAACGAGAGGGACAGGGGGCACCGGGGAGCTGTTTTTT | CASSRTRGTGGTGELFF
NA | TRBD2 | TRBJ2-5 | TRBV6-6 | TGTGCCAGCAAGGCTAGCGGAGGAACACCAAGGGGCCAGTACTTC | CASKASGGTPRGQYF
NA | NA | TRBJ1-5 | TRBV28 | TGTGCCAGCAGTGCATCCGACCCCCTGCGGCAGCCCCAGCATTTT | CASSASDPLRQPQHF
NA | NA | TRBJ1-5 | TRBV27 | TGTGCCAGCGGGTACAGTAGCAATCAGCCCCAGCATTTT | CASGYSSNQPQHF
NA | TRBD2 | TRBJ2-3 | TRBV6-1 | TGTGCCAGCAGTGAGTTAGCGGGAGCCCGGGATACGCAGTATTTT | CASSELAGARDTQYF
NA | NA | TRBJ2-1 | TRBV4-1 | TGCGCCAGCAGCCAAGATCGGACTAGTAGGGGGTACAATGAGCAGTTCTTC | CASSQDRTSRGYNEQFF
NA | NA | TRBJ2-7 | TRBV19 | TGTGCCAGTAGTATAGATAGCAGGGACTACGAGCAGTACTTC | CASSIDSRDYEQYF
NA | NA | TRBJ1-1 | TRBV13 | TGTGCCAGCAGCCACGGGGTTTCTGAAGCTTTCTTT | CASSHGVSEAFF
NA | TRBD2 | TRBJ2-7 | TRBV28 | TGTGCCAGCATACGATTAGCGGGTACCTACGAGCAGTACTTC | CASIRLAGTYEQYF
NA | TRBD1 | TRBJ2-2 | TRBV4-1 | TGCGCCAGCAGCCGCGTGGGGACAGGGGAAAGGAACACCGGGGAGCTGTTTTTT | CASSRVGTGERNTGELFF
NA | NA | TRBJ2-2 | TRBV29-1 | TGCAGCGTTGATAAGAACACCGGGGAGCTGTTTTTT | CSVDKNTGELFF